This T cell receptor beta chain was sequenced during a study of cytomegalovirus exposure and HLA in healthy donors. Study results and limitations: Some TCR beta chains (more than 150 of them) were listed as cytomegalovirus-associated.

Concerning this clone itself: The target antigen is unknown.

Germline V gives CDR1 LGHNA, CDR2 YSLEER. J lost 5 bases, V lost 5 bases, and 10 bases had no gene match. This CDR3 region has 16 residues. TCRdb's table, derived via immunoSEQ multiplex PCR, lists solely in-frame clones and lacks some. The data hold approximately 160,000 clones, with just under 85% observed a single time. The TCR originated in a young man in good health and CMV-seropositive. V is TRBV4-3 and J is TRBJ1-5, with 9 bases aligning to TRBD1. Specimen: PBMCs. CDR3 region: CASSEDPGQGYQPQHF. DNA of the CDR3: TGCGCCAGCAGCGAGGATCCGGGACAGGGCTATCAGCCCCAGCATTTT.